This T cell receptor (beta chain) was observed in a study of shared clonotypes between healthy human individuals. General study points: The sharing of about 5% of naive CD4 clonotypes was seen across several donors.

With 0 bases clipped from V and 0 bases from J, the junction kept 2 bases outside the gene matches. Germline CDR1 LGHNT, CDR2 FRNRAP. The CDR3 is 16 residues long. CD4+ cell separation produced CD45RA+ naive and CD45RA-negative memory subsets. About this clone itself: Its matching antigen is unknown. This same CDR3 is encoded by further DNA sequences in the sample.

Each cell subset's genomic DNA was divided evenly among several immunoSEQ plates. The repertoire was sequenced with immunoSEQ multiplex PCR; TCRdb's copy has only in-frame clones and lacks some. The sample holds 1 million to 1.3 million clones, more than 75% seen once. The clonotype was recovered from a man younger than 35 in good health. Some clones in this sample may be carry-over from other donors' samples. The chain is built from TRBV12-5 and TRBJ2-3, with 8 bases identical to TRBD2. Sequencing was done on a sample of memory CD4+ T cells from PBMCs. Subset defined: CD45RA-negative fraction. This CDR3 is CASGLVASGSTDTQYF. The CDR3 DNA sequence: TGTGCTAGTGGTTTGGTAGCTAGCGGGAGCACAGATACGCAGTATTTT.